This entry lists 20 T cell receptor beta chains sequenced from one sample in a study of T cells in Graves' hyperthyroidism and ophthalmopathy. The CDR3 regions of TCR beta were amplified from RNA transcripts. A first-round RT-PCR of the TCR CDR3 used the HTBI primer set. TCRdb processed the multiplex PCR reads anew with MiXCR; each CDR3 protein has one entry. The data contain a few hundred thousand distinct CDR3 sequences, about 15% of them seen just once; the ten biggest clones take up less than 20%. The source material was blood. The receptors come from a woman between 18 and 29 years old with Graves' hyperthyroidism.

This clonotype was seen only a few times. This chain connects TRBV5-1 to TRBJ2-1; 12 bases are a match to TRBD1. Germline CDR1 reads SGHRS; CDR2 reads YFSETQ. CDR3 length equals 17 residues. Losses at the gene ends were 4 bases for V and 0 bases for J; bases not matched to a gene: 5. CDR3 in DNA: TGCGCCAGCAGCACTGGGACAGGGGGCGCCTCCTACAATGAGCAGTTCTTC. Amino acids: CASSTGTGGASYNEQFF.

This sequence joins TRBV3-1 and TRBJ2-7; D might be TRBD2 (5 bases). This CDR3 has 13 residues. Germline-derived CDR1 and CDR2 are LGHDT and YNNKEL (reference sequence). The CDR3, as DNA: TGTGCCAGCAGCCCTACTGGTGGCTACGAGCGGTGCGTC. Translation gives CASSPTGGYERCV.

This clonotype was seen more than once but under ten times. The chain links TRBV5-5 to TRBJ2-7, with D possibly being TRBD2 (5 bases). CDR1 is SGHKS, CDR2 YYEKEE, per germline (reference sequence). The ends were cut back, 2 bases at V and 6 bases at J, with 18 bases in the middle. This CDR3 contains 15 residues. CDR3 nucleotide sequence: TGTGCCAGCAGCTTCCTTCTAGCTACCTCCCGCGAGCAGTACGTC. It codes for CASSFLLATSREQYV.

This clonotype was seen only a few times. A read error may explain this, as a much larger clone is one base away. The chain couples TRBV10-3 to TRBJ1-1; 7 bases fit TRBD1. The CDR3 spans 14 residues. V was pared by 4 bases and J by 0 bases, with 2 bases of the junction left unmatched. Germline V lookup: CDR1 ENHRY, CDR2 SYGVKD. DNA for the CDR3: TGTGCCATCAGTGGACAGGGCTTGAACACTGAAGCTTTCTTT. It codes for CAISGQGLNTEAFF.

The chain carries TRBV7-2 and TRBJ2-3, with D unclear. CDR3 length: 12 residues. Germline values: CDR1 SGHTA, CDR2 FQGNSA. Trimming took 5 bases from V and 3 from J, leaving 6 bases between them. The CDR3 here is CASSKWTDTQYF. The DNA for the CDR3 is TGTGCCAGCAGCAAATGGACAGATACGCAGTATTTT.

The table lists this clonotype with many counts. This sequence joins TRBV7-9 and TRBJ1-6; perhaps TRBD1 as D (5 bases). The CDR3 consists of 14 residues. Germline V CDR1 and CDR2: SEHNR, FQNEAQ (reference sequence). With 3 bases removed from V and 7 bases from J, the gap between germline ends came to 10 bases. This CDR3 is CASSFPGRNSPLHF. CDR3 nucleotide sequence: TGTGCCAGCAGCTTTCCGGGACGGAATTCACCCCTCCACTTT.

The chain couples TRBV10-1 to TRBJ2-7; D remains unclear. Germline CDR1 and CDR2: WNHNN and SYGVQD (reference sequence). The CDR3 sequence is 13 residues long. V was pared by 10 bases and J by 6 bases, with 19 bases between. The CDR3 nucleotides read TGCGCCATCGGCGGACCCACCCAACGCGAGCAGTACTTC. Amino acid sequence: CAIGGPTQREQYF.

This clonotype occurred many times. This chain joins TRBV2 and TRBJ1-5; unclear D gene. V was clipped by 7 bases and J by 3 bases, with 10 bases between them. Germline CDR1 reads SNHLY; CDR2 reads FYNNEI. The CDR3 length is 13 residues. The CDR3 DNA sequence: TGTGCCAGCAAGTACAGAACCAATCAGCCCCAGCATTTT. Encoded protein: CASKYRTNQPQHF.

Remarks on this clonotype: A much larger clonotype is one base distant, so this may be a read error. The gene calls are TRBV2 and TRBJ1-2; no reliable D call. Germline V gene sequence: CDR1 SNHLY, CDR2 FYNNEI. The CDR3 has 11 amino acids. The CDR3, as DNA: TGTGCCGGCAGGCAACACTATGGCTACACCTTC. This sequence encodes CAGRQHYGYTF.

This rearrangement joins TRBV10-3 to TRBJ1-1; 7 bases are shared with TRBD1. The length of the CDR3 is 14 residues. Germline-derived CDR1 and CDR2 are ENHRY and SYGVKD. V was clipped by 6 bases and J by 5 bases; unmatched bases: 9. CDR3 DNA: TGTGCCATCAGCCTTGACAGGGAGGGAACTGAAGCTTTCTTT. This encodes CAISLDREGTEAFF.

In this sample, this clonotype turned up a few times. The chain carries TRBV7-3 and TRBJ2-1; TRBD2 agrees at 7 bases. The CDR3 is 15 residues long. Germline assignment: CDR1 SGHTA and CDR2 FQGTGA. V gave up 5 bases and J gave up 8 bases; unmatched junction bases: 12. CDR3 in DNA: TGTGCCAGCAGCCCCTCCGCGCGGGAGTCCGATGAGCAGTTCTTC. Translating it yields CASSPSARESDEQFF. The full variable domain, with the rest looked up from reference TRBV7-3 and TRBJ2-1, is GAGVSQTPSNKVTEKGKYVELRCDPISGHTALYWYRQSLGQGPEFLIYFQGTGAADDSGLPNDRFFAVRPEGSVSTLKIQRTERGDSAVYLCASSPSARESDEQFFGPGTRLTVL.

This clonotype has at least ten counts. The genes are TRBV11-2 and TRBJ2-6, with TRBD2 matching over 9 bases. This CDR3 spans 18 amino acids. Germline V gene lookup returns CDR1 SGHAT and CDR2 FQNNGV. V dropped 2 bases and J dropped 0; count of bases not matched to a gene: 5. The CDR3 sequence: CASSLREAGGSGANVLTF. CDR3 bases: TGTGCCAGCAGCTTACGGGAAGCGGGGGGCTCTGGGGCCAACGTCCTGACTTTC.

The chain has TRBV5-1 and TRBJ1-4; no firm D call. CDR1 is SGHRS and CDR2 is YFSETQ in the germline V gene. The CDR3 consists of 13 residues. V lost 0 bases and J lost 3, with 3 bases in between. CDR3 sequence: CASSLVANEKLFF. Written as DNA, the CDR3 is TGCGCCAGCAGCTTGGTGGCTAATGAAAAACTGTTTTTT.

This clonotype was observed at least ten times. The chain combines TRBV15 with TRBJ2-1; tentatively, D is TRBD1 (6 bases). The CDR3 length is 14 residues. Germline V CDR1 and CDR2: LNHNV, YYDKDF (reference sequence). Trimming removed 4 bases at V and 8 bases at J, with 15 bases between. The CDR3 region has the DNA TGTGCCACCAGCAAGACAGGCCCAGGCGATGAGCAGTTCTTC. Protein product: CATSKTGPGDEQFF.

This clonotype came up many times. The chain uses TRBV5-1 and TRBJ2-5; D not resolved. CDR1 is SGHRS, CDR2 YFSETQ, per germline. CDR3 length: 14 residues. Trimming removed 2 bases at V and 2 bases at J, with 10 bases between. The CDR3 nucleotides read TGCGCCAGCAGCTTATACACAGAACAAGAGACCCAGTACTTC. Translating gives CASSLYTEQETQYF.

The rearrangement uses TRBV7-2 and TRBJ2-3; 10 nucleotides line up with TRBD2. CDR3 length equals 15 residues. Germline V CDR1 and CDR2: SGHTA, FQGNSA. Unmatched junction bases numbered 8, after V lost 5 bases and J lost 6 bases. This chain's CDR3 is CASSRISGRKDTQYF. As DNA, the CDR3 is TGTGCCAGCAGCAGGATTAGCGGGAGGAAGGATACGCAGTATTTT.

The table lists this clonotype with many counts. The J gene is TRBJ2-3, the V gene TRBV10-3; TRBD2 matches 7 bases. The ends lost 10 bases at V and 0 bases at J; junction bases unmatched: 7. The CDR3 sequence is 14 residues long. Germline loops: CDR1 ENHRY, CDR2 SYGVKD. Here the CDR3 reads CATAAGASTDTQYF. The CDR3 region has the DNA TGTGCCACCGCGGCGGGAGCAAGCACAGATACGCAGTATTTT.

In its sample, this clonotype was seen once. One junction end does not reproduce the germline sequence, and a read error may be involved. The J gene is TRBJ1-2, the V gene TRBV12-3 or TRBV12-4; D may be TRBD1 (5 bases). This CDR3 is built from 13 residues. The CDR3 region has the DNA TGTACCAGCAGATGGGACGGCAACTATGGCTACACCTTC. Translation: CTSRWDGNYGYTF.

This clonotype was counted a few times. The V and J genes are TRBV5-4 and TRBJ2-1; 8 bases fit TRBD2. Unmatched junction bases numbered 8, after V lost 4 bases and J lost 8 bases. CDR1 and CDR2 from the germline V gene are SGHNT and YYREEE (reference sequence). This CDR3 spans 14 amino acids. This CDR3 reads CASSPGLVNDEQFF. As DNA, the CDR3 is TGTGCCAGCAGCCCGGGACTAGTGAACGATGAGCAGTTCTTC.

V gene TRBV3-1 combines with J gene TRBJ2-6; unclear D gene. This CDR3 contains 15 residues. Trimming stripped 1 base from V and 3 bases from J, with 7 bases between. Germline V gene data show CDR1 as LGHDT and CDR2 as YNNKEL (reference sequence). The CDR3 sequence: CASSQGVLGANVLTF. DNA of the CDR3: TGTGCCAGCAGCCAAGGGGTACTTGGGGCCAACGTCCTGACTTTC.